The 22 T cell receptor beta chains below were found in one sample sequenced in a study of T-cell reconstitution after alpha-beta-depleted transplantation in children. The TCRbeta library was prepared with unique molecular identifiers. MiXCR, applied by TCRdb to the PCR reads, yields one record per CDR3 protein. This sample has about 240,000 distinct CDR3 sequences, with 25% found just once. This specimen was PBMCs, taken before TCRalphabeta/CD19-depleted stem cell transplant. Receptors originate from a girl aged 2 to 9 with Fanconi anemia, due to receive a stem cell transplant.

V gene TRBV28 combines with J gene TRBJ2-1; D is perhaps TRBD2 (6 bases). This CDR3 is 16 amino acids long. Germline V gives CDR1 MDHEN, CDR2 SYDVKM. V was trimmed by 3 bases and J by 4 bases, leaving 16 bases between them. The CDR3 DNA is TGTGCCAGCAGTTTCCGAGTTAGCGGCCTGTACAATGAGCAGTTCTTC. Translation gives CASSFRVSGLYNEQFF. Based on the CDR3 plus reference TRBV28 and TRBJ2-1, the full variable domain is DVKVTQSSRYLVKRTGEKVFLECVQDMDHENMFWYRQDPGLGLRLIYFSYDVKMKEKGDIPEGYSVSREKKERFSLILESASTNQTSMYLCASSFRVSGLYNEQFFGPGTRLTVL.

This chain uses TRBV3-1 with TRBJ2-7; 10 nucleotides match TRBD2. The CDR3 loop spans 17 amino acids. The V and J ends lost 0 bases and 3 bases, in that order; junction bases with no gene match: 8. From germline, CDR1 is LGHDT and CDR2 YNNKEL (reference sequence). CDR3 DNA: TGTGCCAGCAGCCAAGATCCGCTAGCGGGAGCGAACTACGAGCAGTACTTC. It encodes CASSQDPLAGANYEQYF.

The V call is TRBV20-1, the J call TRBJ1-2, with D tentatively TRBD1 (5 bases). Trimming left V 3 bases short and J 4 bases short, with 21 bases between. The V gene's germline CDR1 is DFQATT and CDR2 SNEGSKA (reference sequence). The CDR3 spans 16 residues. This chain's CDR3 is CSASGPGPLGFYGYTF. The DNA of the CDR3 is TGCAGTGCTAGCGGTCCGGGGCCGCTGGGATTCTATGGCTACACCTTC.

This clonotype was picked up many times. The gene calls are TRBV11-2 and TRBJ2-7, with 8 bases matching TRBD2. The germline V gene has CDR1 SGHAT and CDR2 FQNNGV. The CDR3 runs 15 residues. The V gene end was trimmed by 6 bases and the J gene end by 2 bases; junction bases not matched to a gene: 9. CDR3 nucleotides: TGTGCCAGCAGGGCAATAGCGGGGAGTCCCTACGAGCAGTACTTC. Its translation is CASRAIAGSPYEQYF.

CDR3 loop: CSGRVGFDNEQFF. CDR3 nucleotide sequence: TGCAGTGGAAGGGTGGGGTTCGACAATGAGCAGTTCTTC. J is TRBJ2-1 and V is TRBV20-1, with D unresolved. The CDR3 consists of 13 residues. V lost 7 bases, J lost 5 bases, and 15 bases lay in between. Germline values: CDR1 DFQATT, CDR2 SNEGSKA (reference sequence).

This clonotype was seen at least ten times. The rearrangement links TRBV20-1 to TRBJ1-1; a weak D match, TRBD1 (5 bases). Trimming took off 5 bases at V and 1 base at J, with 14 bases between the two ends. Germline V lookup: CDR1 DFQATT, CDR2 SNEGSKA (reference sequence). This CDR3 contains 14 residues. The CDR3 DNA reads TGCAGTGCTTCACAGGAAATGAGGAACACTGAAGCTTTCTTT. Its protein is CSASQEMRNTEAFF.

This chain uses TRBV5-1 with TRBJ2-1; D is undetermined. V lost 7 bases to trimming and J lost 7 bases, with 21 bases between them. This CDR3 has 15 amino acids. The germline CDR1 and CDR2 sequences are SGHRS and YFSETQ. The CDR3 DNA follows: TGCGCCAGCGCATGGAGTAGGCCCCTGAGGAATGAGCAGTTCTTC. Its protein is CASAWSRPLRNEQFF.

There are many counts of this clonotype. This chain connects TRBV7-2 to TRBJ2-5; 11 bases fit TRBD2. CDR1 is SGHTA and CDR2 is FQGNSA in the germline V gene. V lost 1 base to trimming and J lost 7 bases; unmatched junction nucleotides: 5. CDR3 length: 15 amino acids. For the CDR3, the DNA is TGTGCCAGCAGCTTAGTTAGCGGGGGGGCAGTGACCCAGTACTTC. Translating it yields CASSLVSGGAVTQYF.

The table lists this clonotype with many counts. J is TRBJ1-5 and V is TRBV12-3 or TRBV12-4; 7 bases align to TRBD1. The CDR3 runs 14 residues. V gave up 3 bases and J gave up 13 bases; unmatched junction bases: 12. DNA of the CDR3: TGTGCCAGCAGTTTCACGGGACAGAGCAATCAGCAGCATTTT. Protein sequence: CASSFTGQSNQQHF.

This clonotype has ten or more counts. This chain joins TRBV20-1 and TRBJ2-5; D might be TRBD1 or TRBD2, each matching 6 bases. Deletions cut 0 bases from V and 7 bases from J, with 18 bases between. The V gene's germline CDR1 is DFQATT and CDR2 SNEGSKA (reference sequence). The CDR3 loop spans 15 amino acids. This CDR3 is CSAREGGGYVGTQYF. As DNA, the CDR3 is TGCAGTGCTAGAGAGGGGGGCGGGTATGTCGGGACCCAGTACTTC.

This clonotype was counted only a few times. The rearrangement joins TRBV7-3 to TRBJ2-2; D is possibly TRBD2 (5 bases). Germline CDR1 reads SGHTA; CDR2 reads FQGTGA. V was pared by 5 bases and J by 5 bases, with 12 bases between. CDR3 length equals 14 residues. This chain's CDR3 is CASSRGQGTGELFF. CDR3 in DNA: TGTGCCAGCAGCCGGGGTCAAGGGACCGGGGAGCTGTTTTTT.

This clonotype was counted only a few times. The chain employs TRBV29-1 and TRBJ2-1, with D uncertain. Deletions cut 6 bases from V and 8 bases from J, with 29 bases between. Germline V gene lookup returns CDR1 SQVTM and CDR2 ANQGSEA. The CDR3 consists of 17 residues. For the CDR3, the DNA is TGCAGCGTCGCCCCAACGGGCGGTTGGTTGTCCGGGCATGAGCAGTTCTTC. Translating it yields CSVAPTGGWLSGHEQFF.

This clonotype was observed many times. V and J are TRBV29-1 and TRBJ2-2; D may be TRBD1 (5 bases). The germline CDR1 and CDR2 sequences are SQVTM and ANQGSEA. V was clipped by 1 base and J by 6 bases, with 15 bases between them. This CDR3 is built from 15 residues. CDR3 in DNA: TGCAGCGTTGAAGTAGGGTCACAGGCGTCCGGGGAGCTGTTTTTT. Its protein product is CSVEVGSQASGELFF.

This clonotype was counted at least ten times. The chain recombines TRBV29-1 with TRBJ2-3, with 8 bases matching TRBD1. Losses at the gene ends were 2 bases for V and 4 bases for J; bases not matched to a gene: 2. Germline V lookup: CDR1 SQVTM, CDR2 ANQGSEA. This CDR3 is 13 amino acids long. DNA for the CDR3: TGCAGCGTTGAATGGACAGGGCCAGATACGCAGTATTTT. It encodes CSVEWTGPDTQYF.

This clonotype was detected ten times or more. The chain has TRBV4-2 and TRBJ2-7; perhaps TRBD1 as D (6 bases). V lost 2 bases to trimming and J lost 1 base, with 9 bases between them. CDR3 length equals 14 residues. Germline-derived CDR1 and CDR2 are LGHNA and YNFKEQ. The DNA for the CDR3 is TGTGCCAGCAGCCAACAGGGGAGATCCTACGAGCAGTACTTC. It translates to CASSQQGRSYEQYF.

The rearrangement uses TRBV10-3 and TRBJ1-1; D not certain. CDR1 and CDR2 (germline): ENHRY, SYGVKD. This CDR3 contains 13 residues. Trimming removed 2 bases at V and 1 base at J, with 5 bases between. The CDR3: CAISETRNTEAFF. The CDR3 nucleotides read TGTGCCATCAGTGAGACACGGAACACTGAAGCTTTCTTT.

This sequence joins TRBV20-1 and TRBJ2-1; 10 bases map to TRBD1. The CDR3 loop spans 13 amino acids. Germline assignment: CDR1 DFQATT and CDR2 SNEGSKA (reference sequence). With 4 bases clipped from V and 7 bases from J, the junction kept 4 bases outside the gene matches. CDR3 region: CSAIGQGVNEQFF. CDR3 sequence (DNA): TGCAGTGCTATCGGACAGGGGGTGAATGAGCAGTTCTTC.

This clonotype showed up many times. The chain carries TRBV10-1 and TRBJ2-1; D remains ambiguous. This CDR3 contains 13 residues. The germline V gene encodes CDR1 WNHNN and CDR2 SYGVQD (reference sequence). The ends were cut back, 2 bases at V and 4 bases at J, with 6 bases in the middle. The CDR3 region is CASSENLYNEQFF. For the CDR3, the DNA is TGCGCCAGCAGTGAGAACCTATACAATGAGCAGTTCTTC.

In this sample, this clonotype turned up a few times. The chain combines TRBV20-1 with TRBJ1-2; D possibly corresponds to TRBD1 (5 bases). The germline V and J ends were trimmed by 2 bases and 1 base, with 8 bases remaining between them. This CDR3 has 13 residues. In germline, CDR1 is DFQATT, CDR2 SNEGSKA (reference sequence). The CDR3 here is CSARHDSNYGYTF. In DNA, the CDR3 is TGCAGTGCTAGACACGACAGTAACTATGGCTACACCTTC.

This clonotype was picked up a small number of times. The CDR3 here is CASGAGTPDTQYF. CDR3 nucleotide sequence: TGTGCCAGCGGGGCGGGAACTCCCGATACGCAGTATTTT. V is TRBV7-9 and J is TRBJ2-3; TRBD2 might be the D (6 bases). Trimming pared 8 bases from V and 6 bases from J, leaving 15 bases between. The V gene's germline CDR1 is SEHNR and CDR2 FQNEAQ (reference sequence). This CDR3 region has 13 residues. Complete variable domain (other parts from reference TRBV7-9 and TRBJ2-3): DTGVSQNPRHKITKRGQNVTFRCDPISEHNRLYWYRQTLGQGPEFLTYFQNEAQLEKSRLLSDRFSAERPKGSFSTLEIQRTEQGDSAMYLCASGAGTPDTQYFGPGTRLTVL.

This clonotype was seen ten or more times. The chain employs TRBV20-1 and TRBJ2-7; TRBD1 aligns across 9 bases. The CDR3 contains 13 residues. Trimming cost V 2 bases and J 3 bases; bases outside gene matches: 2. The germline gives CDR1 DFQATT, CDR2 SNEGSKA (reference sequence). The DNA for the CDR3 is TGCAGTGCTAGAAGGGACAGGGACTACGAGCAGTACTTC. Protein sequence: CSARRDRDYEQYF.

This clonotype was observed at least ten times. The gene calls are TRBV30 and TRBJ2-7; D gene uncertain. Germline loops: CDR1 GTSNPN, CDR2 SVGIG (reference sequence). V dropped 4 bases and J dropped 6 bases, with 19 bases sitting between them. CDR3 length equals 14 residues. The CDR3 DNA reads TGTGCCTGGACCTACCGGGCCAGTTTATCCGAGCAGTACTTC. Translating gives CAWTYRASLSEQYF.